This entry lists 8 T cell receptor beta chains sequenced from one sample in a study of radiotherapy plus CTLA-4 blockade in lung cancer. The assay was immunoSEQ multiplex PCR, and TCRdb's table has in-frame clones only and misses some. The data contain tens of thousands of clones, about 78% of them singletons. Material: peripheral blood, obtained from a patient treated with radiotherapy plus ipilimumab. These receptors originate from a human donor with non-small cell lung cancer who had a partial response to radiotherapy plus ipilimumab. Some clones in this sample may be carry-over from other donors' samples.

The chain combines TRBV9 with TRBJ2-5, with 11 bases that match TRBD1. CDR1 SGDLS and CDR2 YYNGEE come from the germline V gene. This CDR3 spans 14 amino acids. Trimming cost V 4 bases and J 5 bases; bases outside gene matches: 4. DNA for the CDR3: TGTGCCAGCAGCTTGGGACAGGGGGGTGAGACCCAGTACTTC. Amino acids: CASSLGQGGETQYF.

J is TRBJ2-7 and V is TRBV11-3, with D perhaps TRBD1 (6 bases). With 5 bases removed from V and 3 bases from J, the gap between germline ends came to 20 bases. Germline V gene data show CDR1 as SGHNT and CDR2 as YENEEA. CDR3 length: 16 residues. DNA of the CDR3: TGTGCCAGCAGCCCTCTTTTGGGGGCCAAAAGCTACGAGCAGTACTTC. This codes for CASSPLLGAKSYEQYF. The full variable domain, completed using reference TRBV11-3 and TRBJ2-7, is EAGVVQSPRYKIIEKKQPVAFWCNPISGHNTLYWYLQNLGQGPELLIRYENEEAVDDSQLPKDRFSAERLKGVDSTLKIQPAELGDSAVYLCASSPLLGAKSYEQYFGPGTRLTVT.

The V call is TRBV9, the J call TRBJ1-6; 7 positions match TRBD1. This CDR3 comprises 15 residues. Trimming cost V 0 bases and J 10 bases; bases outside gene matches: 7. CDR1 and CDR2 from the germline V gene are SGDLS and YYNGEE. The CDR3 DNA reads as TGTGCCAGCAGCGTAGCAACAGGGGCAGAATCACCCCTCCACTTT. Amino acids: CASSVATGAESPLHF.

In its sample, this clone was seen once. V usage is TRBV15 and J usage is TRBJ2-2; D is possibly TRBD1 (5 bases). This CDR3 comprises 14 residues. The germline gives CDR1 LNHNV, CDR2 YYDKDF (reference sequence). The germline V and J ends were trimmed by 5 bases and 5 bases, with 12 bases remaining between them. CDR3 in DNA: TGTGCCACCAGCTGGGGCGATGGAACCGGGGAGCTGTTTTTT. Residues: CATSWGDGTGELFF.

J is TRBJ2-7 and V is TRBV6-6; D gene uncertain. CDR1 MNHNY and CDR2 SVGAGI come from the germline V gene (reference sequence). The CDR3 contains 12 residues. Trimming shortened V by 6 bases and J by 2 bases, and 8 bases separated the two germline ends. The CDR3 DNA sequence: TGTGCCAGCAGAGCCGATACCTACGAGCAGTACTTC. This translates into CASRADTYEQYF.

The CDR3 sequence: CATSRGQAYNEQFF. Here the CDR3 DNA reads TGTGCCACCAGCAGAGGACAGGCCTACAATGAGCAGTTCTTC. The chain joins TRBV15 to TRBJ2-1, with D possibly TRBD1 on 6 matching bases. The germline V and J ends were trimmed by 1 base and 2 bases, with 6 bases remaining between them. The CDR3 spans 14 residues. CDR1 and CDR2 (germline): LNHNV, YYDKDF (reference sequence).

Here the CDR3 reads CASSRGQGNREQYF. The CDR3 DNA reads TGTGCCAGCAGTAGGGGACAGGGCAACCGCGAGCAGTACTTC. V is TRBV6-5 and J is TRBJ2-7; the match to TRBD1 covers 9 bases. This CDR3 has 14 amino acids. The germline gives CDR1 MNHEY, CDR2 SVGAGI. The J segment lost 6 bases and the V segment lost 5 bases, leaving 8 bases of the junction unmatched.

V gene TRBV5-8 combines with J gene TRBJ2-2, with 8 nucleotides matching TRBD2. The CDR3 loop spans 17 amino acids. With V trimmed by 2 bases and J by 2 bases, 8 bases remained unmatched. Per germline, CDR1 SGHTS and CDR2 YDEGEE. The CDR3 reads CASSFPTSGINTGELFF. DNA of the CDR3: TGTGCCAGCAGCTTCCCAACTAGCGGTATTAACACCGGGGAGCTGTTTTTT.